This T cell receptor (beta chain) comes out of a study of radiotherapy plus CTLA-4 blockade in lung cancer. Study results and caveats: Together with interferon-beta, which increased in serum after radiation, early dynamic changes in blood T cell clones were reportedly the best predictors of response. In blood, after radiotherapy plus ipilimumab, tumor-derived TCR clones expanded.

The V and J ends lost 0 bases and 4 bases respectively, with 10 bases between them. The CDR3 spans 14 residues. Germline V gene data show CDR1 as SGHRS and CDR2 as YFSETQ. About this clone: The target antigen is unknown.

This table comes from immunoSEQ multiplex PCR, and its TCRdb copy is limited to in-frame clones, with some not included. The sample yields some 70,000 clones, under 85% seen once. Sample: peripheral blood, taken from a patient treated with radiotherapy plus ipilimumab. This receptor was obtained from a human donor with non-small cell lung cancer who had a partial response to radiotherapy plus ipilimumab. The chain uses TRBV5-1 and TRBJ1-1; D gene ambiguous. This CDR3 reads CASSLVRGGTEAFF. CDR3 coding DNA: TGCGCCAGCAGCTTGGTACGAGGTGGCACTGAAGCTTTCTTT.